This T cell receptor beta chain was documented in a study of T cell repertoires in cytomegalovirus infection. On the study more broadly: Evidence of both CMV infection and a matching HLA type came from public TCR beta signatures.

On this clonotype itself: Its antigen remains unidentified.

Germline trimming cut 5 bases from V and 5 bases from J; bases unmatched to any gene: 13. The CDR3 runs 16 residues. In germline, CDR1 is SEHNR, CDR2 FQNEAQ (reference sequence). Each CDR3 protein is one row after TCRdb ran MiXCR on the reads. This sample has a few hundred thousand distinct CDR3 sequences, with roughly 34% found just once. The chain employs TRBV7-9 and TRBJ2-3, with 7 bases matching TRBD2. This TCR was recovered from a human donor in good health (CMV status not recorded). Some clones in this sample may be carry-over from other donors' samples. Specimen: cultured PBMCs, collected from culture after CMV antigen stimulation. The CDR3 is CASSEGLADPRDTQYF. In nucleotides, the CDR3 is TGTGCCAGCAGCGAGGGCCTAGCGGACCCACGAGATACGCAGTATTTT.